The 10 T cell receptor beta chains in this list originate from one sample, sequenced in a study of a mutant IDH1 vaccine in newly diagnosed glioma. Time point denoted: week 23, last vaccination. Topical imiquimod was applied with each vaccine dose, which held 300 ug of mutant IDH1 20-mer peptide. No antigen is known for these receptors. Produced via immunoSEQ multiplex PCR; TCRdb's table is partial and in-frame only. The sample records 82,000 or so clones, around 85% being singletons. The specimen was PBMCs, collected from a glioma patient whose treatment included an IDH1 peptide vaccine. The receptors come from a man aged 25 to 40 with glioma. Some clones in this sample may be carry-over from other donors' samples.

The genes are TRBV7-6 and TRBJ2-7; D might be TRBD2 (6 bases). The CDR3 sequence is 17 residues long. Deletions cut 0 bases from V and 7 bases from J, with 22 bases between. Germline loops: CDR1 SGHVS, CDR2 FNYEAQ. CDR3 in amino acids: CASSLALRLDASGEQYF. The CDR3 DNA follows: TGTGCCAGCAGCTTAGCGCTACGACTAGATGCGTCGGGGGAGCAGTACTTC.

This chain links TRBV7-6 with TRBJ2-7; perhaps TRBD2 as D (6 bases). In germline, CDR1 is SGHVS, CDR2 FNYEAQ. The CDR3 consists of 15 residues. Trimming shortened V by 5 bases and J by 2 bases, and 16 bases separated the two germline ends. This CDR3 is CASSRGTGPTYEQYF. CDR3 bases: TGTGCCAGCAGCCGAGGGACTGGCCCTACCTACGAGCAGTACTTC.

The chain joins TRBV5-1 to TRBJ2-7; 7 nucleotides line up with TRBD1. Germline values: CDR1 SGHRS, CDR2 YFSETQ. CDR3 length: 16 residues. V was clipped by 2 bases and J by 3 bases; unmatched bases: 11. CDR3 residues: CASSFLATGVRYEQYF. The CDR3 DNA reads TGCGCCAGCAGCTTCCTGGCAACAGGGGTTCGCTACGAGCAGTACTTC. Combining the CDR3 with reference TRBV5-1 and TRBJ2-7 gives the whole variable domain KAGVTQTPRYLIKTRGQQVTLSCSPISGHRSVSWYQQTPGQGLQFLFEYFSETQRNKGNFPGRFSGRQFSNSRSEMNVSTLELGDSALYLCASSFLATGVRYEQYFGPGTRLTVT.

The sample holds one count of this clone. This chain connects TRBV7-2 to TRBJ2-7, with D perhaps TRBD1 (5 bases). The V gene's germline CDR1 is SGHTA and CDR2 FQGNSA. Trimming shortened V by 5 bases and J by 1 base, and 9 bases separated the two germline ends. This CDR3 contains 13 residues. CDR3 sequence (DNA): TGTGCCAGCAGCCCGACAGATTCCTACGAGCAGTACTTC. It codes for CASSPTDSYEQYF. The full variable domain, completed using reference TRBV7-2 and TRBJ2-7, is GAGVSQSPSNKVTEKGKDVELRCDPISGHTALYWYRQSLGQGLEFLIYFQGNSAPDKSGLPSDRFSAERTGGSVSTLTIQRTQQEDSAVYLCASSPTDSYEQYFGPGTRLTVT.

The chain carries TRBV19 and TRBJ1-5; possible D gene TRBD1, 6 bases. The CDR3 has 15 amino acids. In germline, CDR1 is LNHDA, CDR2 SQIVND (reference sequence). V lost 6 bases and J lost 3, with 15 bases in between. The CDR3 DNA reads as TGTGCCAGTAGACCTACAGGGTTCCCCAATCAGCCCCAGCATTTT. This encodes CASRPTGFPNQPQHF. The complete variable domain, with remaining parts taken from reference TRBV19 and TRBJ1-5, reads DGGITQSPKYLFRKEGQNVTLSCEQNLNHDAMYWYRQDPGQGLRLIYYSQIVNDFQKGDIAEGYSVSREKKESFPLTVTSAQKNPTAFYLCASRPTGFPNQPQHFGDGTRLSIL.

The CDR3 DNA follows: TGTGCCAGCAGTTTAACCGGGACAAGAGATGAAAAACTGTTTTTT. Translation gives CASSLTGTRDEKLFF. This sequence joins TRBV27 and TRBJ1-4, with a tentative D call TRBD1 (6 bases). In germline, CDR1 is MNHEY, CDR2 SMNVEV (reference sequence). With 2 bases removed from V and 6 bases from J, the gap between germline ends came to 13 bases. The CDR3 has 15 amino acids.

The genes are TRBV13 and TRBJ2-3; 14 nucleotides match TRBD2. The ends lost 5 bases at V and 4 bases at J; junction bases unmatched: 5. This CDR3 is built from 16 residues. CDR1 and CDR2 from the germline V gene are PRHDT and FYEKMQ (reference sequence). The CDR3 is CASSPRLAGGADTQYF. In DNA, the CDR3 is TGTGCCAGCAGCCCCAGACTAGCGGGGGGGGCAGATACGCAGTATTTT.

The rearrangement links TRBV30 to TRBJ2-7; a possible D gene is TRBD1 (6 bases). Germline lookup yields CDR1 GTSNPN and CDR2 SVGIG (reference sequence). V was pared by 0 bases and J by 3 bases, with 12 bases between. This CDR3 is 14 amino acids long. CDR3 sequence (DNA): TGTGCCTGGAGTGTACTAGAACAGGGCTACGAGCAGTACTTC. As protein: CAWSVLEQGYEQYF.

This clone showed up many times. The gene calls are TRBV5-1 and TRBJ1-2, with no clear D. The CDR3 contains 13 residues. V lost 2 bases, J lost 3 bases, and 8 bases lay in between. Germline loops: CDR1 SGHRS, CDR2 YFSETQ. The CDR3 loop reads CASSLTLDYGYTF. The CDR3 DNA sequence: TGCGCCAGCAGCTTAACCTTGGACTATGGCTACACCTTC.

CDR3 amino acids: CASSLRPSGSYPLGNEQFF. The CDR3 DNA sequence: TGCGCCAGCAGCTTGAGGCCTAGCGGGTCATACCCCCTGGGGAATGAGCAGTTCTTC. The rearrangement links TRBV5-1 to TRBJ2-1; TRBD2 matches at 8 bases. CDR3 length equals 19 residues. Losses at the gene ends were 1 base for V and 7 bases for J; bases not matched to a gene: 19. Germline V gene lookup returns CDR1 SGHRS and CDR2 YFSETQ.